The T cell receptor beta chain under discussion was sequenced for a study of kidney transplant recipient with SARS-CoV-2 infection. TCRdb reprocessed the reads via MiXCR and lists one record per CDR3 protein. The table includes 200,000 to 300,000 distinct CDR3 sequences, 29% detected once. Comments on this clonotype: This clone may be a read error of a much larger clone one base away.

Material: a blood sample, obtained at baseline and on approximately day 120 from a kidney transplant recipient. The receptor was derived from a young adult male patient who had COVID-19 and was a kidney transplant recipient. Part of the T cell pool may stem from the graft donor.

The CDR3 spells CASGFATSGNTGELFF. DNA of the CDR3: TGCGCCAGCGGCTTCGCGACTAGCGGAAACACCGGGGAGCTGTTTTTT. V gene TRBV5-1 combines with J gene TRBJ2-2, with 9 bases identical to TRBD2. The CDR3 is made up of 16 amino acids. Germline assignment: CDR1 SGHRS and CDR2 YFSETQ.